These 2 T cell receptor beta chains originate from one sample sequenced in a study of metastatic and nonmetastatic thyroid tumors. TCRdb called clones again from the PCR reads with MiXCR. This sample has over 40,000 clones; 24% occur once, and the top ten carry around 3.6%. Thyroid surgery was preceded by no treatment in any patient. Sequencing was done on a sample of blood. These receptors all stem from a male donor with papillary thyroid cancer or a benign thyroid nodule (not recorded which). Some clones in this sample may be carry-over from other donors' samples.

The CDR3 reads CASRRSGQETQYF. The CDR3 nucleotides are TGTGCCAGCAGAAGATCAGGGCAAGAGACCCAGTACTTC. The chain links TRBV6-1 to TRBJ2-5; maybe TRBD1 (5 bases). The CDR3 extends over 13 amino acids. Germline V gene data show CDR1 as MNHNS and CDR2 as SASEGT. V lost 6 bases to trimming and J lost 2 bases, with 10 bases between them.

In this sample, this clone turned up many times. The V and J genes are TRBV24-1 and TRBJ2-1, with 7 bases lining up with TRBD1. V gave up 0 bases and J gave up 2 bases; unmatched junction bases: 3. This CDR3 is built from 16 residues. Germline CDR1 reads KGHDR; CDR2 reads SFDVKD. The CDR3 sequence: CATSDLKGQTYNEQFF. The CDR3 region has the DNA TGTGCCACCAGTGATTTGAAGGGACAGACCTACAATGAGCAGTTCTTC.